This T cell receptor (beta chain) emerged from a study of blood T cell repertoires in COVID-19. About the research overall: Acute and convalescent COVID-19 specimens originated in the United States, Italy and Spain.

Participants spanned ages roughly 18 to 90 years and resided in roughly 22 US areas. It was within 2 weeks before study entry that exposed participants met a COVID-19 case. After removal of 2 bases from V and 7 bases from J, the junction contained 3 bases not matched to a gene. The CDR3 has 16 residues. Looked up from germline, CDR1 is SGDLS and CDR2 is YYNGEE. Original processing methods: It was from reference gene primer amplification that nucleated cell counts were estimated. Profiling relied on immunoSEQ multiplex PCR, and the TCRdb table lists in-frame clones only, not all of them. The V and J calls and clone size were taken over from that table, and D and trimming were inferred from the DNA. The sample yields roughly 250,000 clones, 80% to 90% seen once.

The gene calls are TRBV9 and TRBJ2-1; 16 bases line up with TRBD2. Sequenced input: PBMCs or T cells enriched from blood (not recorded which). The TCR was taken from a woman aged 40 to 50 who had been exposed to COVID-19. In nucleotides, the CDR3 is TGTGCCAGCAGCGTTGGGACTAGCGGGGGGGCTAATGAGCAGTTCTTC. It translates to CASSVGTSGGANEQFF. Complete variable domain (other parts from reference TRBV9 and TRBJ2-1): DSGVTQTPKHLITATGQRVTLRCSPRSGDLSVYWYQQSLDQGLQFLIQYYNGEERAKGNILERFSAQQFPDLHSELNLSSLELGDSALYFCASSVGTSGGANEQFFGPGTRLTVL.